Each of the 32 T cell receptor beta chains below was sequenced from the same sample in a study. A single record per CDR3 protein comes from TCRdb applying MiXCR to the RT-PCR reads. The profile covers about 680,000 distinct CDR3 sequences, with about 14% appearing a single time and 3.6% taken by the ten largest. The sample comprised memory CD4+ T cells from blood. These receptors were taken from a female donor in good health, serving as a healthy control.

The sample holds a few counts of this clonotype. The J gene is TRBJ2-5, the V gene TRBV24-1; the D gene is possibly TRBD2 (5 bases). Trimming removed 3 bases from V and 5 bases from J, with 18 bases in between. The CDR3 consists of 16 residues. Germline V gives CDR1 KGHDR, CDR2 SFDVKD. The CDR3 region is CATSDALGNVGETQYF. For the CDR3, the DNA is TGTGCCACCAGTGATGCCCTCGGGAACGTCGGGGAGACCCAGTACTTC.

Here the CDR3 reads CASDQGARTEAFF. The DNA for the CDR3 is TGTGCCAGCGATCAGGGGGCTAGGACTGAAGCTTTCTTT. The chain links TRBV27 to TRBJ1-1, with TRBD1 matching over 8 bases. J gave up 5 bases and V 8 bases, and 7 bases lay outside the gene matches. Germline assignment: CDR1 MNHEY and CDR2 SMNVEV (reference sequence). This CDR3 region has 13 residues.

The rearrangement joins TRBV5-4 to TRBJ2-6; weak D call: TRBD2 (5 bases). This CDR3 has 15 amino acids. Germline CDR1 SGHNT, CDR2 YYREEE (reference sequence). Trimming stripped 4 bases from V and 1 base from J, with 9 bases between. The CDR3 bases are TGTGCCAGCAGCGAGGGCTGGTCTGGGGCCAACGTCCTGACTTTC. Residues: CASSEGWSGANVLTF.

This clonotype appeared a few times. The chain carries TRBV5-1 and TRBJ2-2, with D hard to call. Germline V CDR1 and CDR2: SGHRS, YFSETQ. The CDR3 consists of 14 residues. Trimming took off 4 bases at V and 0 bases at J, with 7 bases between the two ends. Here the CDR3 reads CASSILSNTGELFF. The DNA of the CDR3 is TGCGCCAGCAGCATTCTCTCGAACACCGGGGAGCTGTTTTTT.

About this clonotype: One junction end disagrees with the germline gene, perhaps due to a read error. This CDR3 is CASSTGQGAGTF. Written as DNA, the CDR3 is TGTGCCAGCAGCACTGGACAGGGAGCTGGGACTTTC. This chain connects TRBV7-3 to TRBJ2-7; 8 bases map to TRBD1. The germline CDR1 and CDR2 sequences are SGHTA and FQGTGA. This CDR3 has 12 amino acids. The variable domain in full, completed from reference TRBV7-3 and TRBJ2-7, reads GAGVSQTPSNKVTEKGKYVELRCDPISGHTALYWYRQSLGQGPEFLIYFQGTGAADDSGLPNDRFFAVRPEGSVSTLKIQRTERGDSAVYLCASSTGQGAGTFGPGTRLTVT.

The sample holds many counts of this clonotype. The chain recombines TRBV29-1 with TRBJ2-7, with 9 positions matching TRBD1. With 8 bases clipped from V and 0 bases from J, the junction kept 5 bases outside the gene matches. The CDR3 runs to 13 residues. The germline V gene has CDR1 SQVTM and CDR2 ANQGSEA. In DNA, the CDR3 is TGCAGCCCAAGGACAGGGGACTCCTACGAGCAGTACTTC. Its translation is CSPRTGDSYEQYF.

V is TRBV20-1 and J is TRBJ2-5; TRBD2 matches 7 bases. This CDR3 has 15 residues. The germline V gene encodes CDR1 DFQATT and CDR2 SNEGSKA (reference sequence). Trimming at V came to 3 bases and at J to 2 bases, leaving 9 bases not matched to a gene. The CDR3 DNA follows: TGCAGTGCTAGGACCTTTGGGAGGGCTCAAGAGACCCAGTACTTC. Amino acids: CSARTFGRAQETQYF.

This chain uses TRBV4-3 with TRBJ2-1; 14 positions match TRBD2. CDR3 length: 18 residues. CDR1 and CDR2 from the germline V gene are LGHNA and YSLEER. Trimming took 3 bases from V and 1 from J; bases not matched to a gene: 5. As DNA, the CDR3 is TGCGCCAGCAGCCAGGGAGGGACTAGCGGGGGTTCCTACAATGAGCAGTTCTTC. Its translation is CASSQGGTSGGSYNEQFF.

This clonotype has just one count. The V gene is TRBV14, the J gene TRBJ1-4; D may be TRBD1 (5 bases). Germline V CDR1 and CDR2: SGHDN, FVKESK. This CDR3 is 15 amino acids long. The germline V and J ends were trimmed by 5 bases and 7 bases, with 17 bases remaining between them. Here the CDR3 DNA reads TGTGCCAGCAGCACAACAGCGGGGCGGGGTGAAAAACTGTTTTTT. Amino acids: CASSTTAGRGEKLFF.

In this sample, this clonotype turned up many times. In DNA form, the CDR3 reads TGCAGTGCTAGAGATGGGAATTCGGGCGAAGCTTTCTTT. Translating gives CSARDGNSGEAFF. The chain carries TRBV20-1 and TRBJ1-1; D call uncertain. V was pared by 0 bases and J by 8 bases, with 13 bases between. The germline V gene encodes CDR1 DFQATT and CDR2 SNEGSKA (reference sequence). This CDR3 region has 13 residues.

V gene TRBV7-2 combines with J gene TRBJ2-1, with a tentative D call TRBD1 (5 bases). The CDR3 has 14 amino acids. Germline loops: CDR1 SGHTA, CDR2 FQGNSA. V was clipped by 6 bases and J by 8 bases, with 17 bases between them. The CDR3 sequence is CASSFEPQGDEQFF. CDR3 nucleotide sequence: TGTGCCAGCAGTTTTGAACCGCAGGGCGATGAGCAGTTCTTC.

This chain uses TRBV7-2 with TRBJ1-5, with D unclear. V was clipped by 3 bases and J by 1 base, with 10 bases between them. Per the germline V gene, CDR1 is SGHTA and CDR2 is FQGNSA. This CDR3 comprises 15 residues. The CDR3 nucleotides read TGTGCCAGCAGCTTTAGTATGGGCAGCAATCAGCCCCAGCATTTT. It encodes CASSFSMGSNQPQHF. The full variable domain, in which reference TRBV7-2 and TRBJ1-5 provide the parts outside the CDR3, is GAGVSQSPSNKVTEKGKDVELRCDPISGHTALYWYRQSLGQGLEFLIYFQGNSAPDKSGLPSDRFSAERTGGSVSTLTIQRTQQEDSAVYLCASSFSMGSNQPQHFGDGTRLSIL.

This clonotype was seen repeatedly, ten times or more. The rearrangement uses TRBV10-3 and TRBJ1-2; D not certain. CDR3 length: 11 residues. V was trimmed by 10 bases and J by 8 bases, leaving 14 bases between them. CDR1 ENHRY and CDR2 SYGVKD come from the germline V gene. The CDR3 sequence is CATNDERGYTF. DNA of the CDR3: TGTGCCACCAACGACGAAAGGGGCTACACCTTC.

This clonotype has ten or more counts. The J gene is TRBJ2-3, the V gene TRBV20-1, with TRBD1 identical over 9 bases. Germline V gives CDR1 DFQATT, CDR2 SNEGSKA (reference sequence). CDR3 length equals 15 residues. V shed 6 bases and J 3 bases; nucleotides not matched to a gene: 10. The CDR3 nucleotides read TGCAGTGCAACACCGGGACAGGGTTCGACAGATACGCAGTATTTT. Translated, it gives CSATPGQGSTDTQYF.

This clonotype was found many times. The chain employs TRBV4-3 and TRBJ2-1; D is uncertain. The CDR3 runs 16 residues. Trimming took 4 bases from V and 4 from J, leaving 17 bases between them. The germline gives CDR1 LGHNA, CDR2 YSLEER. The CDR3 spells CASSLETSRIYNEQFF. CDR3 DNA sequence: TGCGCCAGCAGCCTAGAGACCTCGAGGATATACAATGAGCAGTTCTTC.

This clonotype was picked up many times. The CDR3 reads CSARVASGSVTDTQYF. For the CDR3, the DNA is TGCAGTGCTAGAGTTGCTAGCGGGAGTGTCACAGATACGCAGTATTTT. The chain carries TRBV20-1 and TRBJ2-3; 10 positions agree with TRBD2. The germline gives CDR1 DFQATT, CDR2 SNEGSKA (reference sequence). This CDR3 has 16 residues. The junction had 6 bases not matched to a gene; V was cut back by 1 base and J by 2 bases.

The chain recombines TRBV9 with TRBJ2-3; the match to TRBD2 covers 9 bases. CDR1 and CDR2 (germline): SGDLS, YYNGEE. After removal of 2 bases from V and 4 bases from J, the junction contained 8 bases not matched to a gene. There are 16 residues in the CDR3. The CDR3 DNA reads TGTGCCAGCAGCGTGGGTAGCGGGAGTGAGGCAGATACGCAGTATTTT. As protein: CASSVGSGSEADTQYF.

The CDR3 coding sequence is TGCAGTGCAGGGACTAGCTGGTCCGGGGAGCTGTTTTTT. This codes for CSAGTSWSGELFF. This chain connects TRBV20-1 to TRBJ2-2, with 9 nucleotides matching TRBD2. CDR1 is DFQATT, CDR2 SNEGSKA, per germline (reference sequence). CDR3 size: 13 residues. J gave up 6 bases and V 6 bases, and 5 bases lay outside the gene matches.

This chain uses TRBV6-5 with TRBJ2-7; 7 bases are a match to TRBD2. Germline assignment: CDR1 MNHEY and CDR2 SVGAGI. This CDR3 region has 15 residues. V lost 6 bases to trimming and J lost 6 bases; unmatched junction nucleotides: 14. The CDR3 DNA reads TGTGCCAGCAGCTCCGCCGGGGCGGGAGATCGCGAGCAGTACTTC. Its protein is CASSSAGAGDREQYF.

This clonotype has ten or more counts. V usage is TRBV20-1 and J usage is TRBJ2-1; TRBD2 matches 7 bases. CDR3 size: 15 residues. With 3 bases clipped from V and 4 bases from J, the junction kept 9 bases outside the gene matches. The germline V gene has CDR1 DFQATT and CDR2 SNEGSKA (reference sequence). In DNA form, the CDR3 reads TGCAGTGCTAGGGGTCGGGCTAGCGGTTACAATGAGCAGTTCTTC. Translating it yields CSARGRASGYNEQFF.

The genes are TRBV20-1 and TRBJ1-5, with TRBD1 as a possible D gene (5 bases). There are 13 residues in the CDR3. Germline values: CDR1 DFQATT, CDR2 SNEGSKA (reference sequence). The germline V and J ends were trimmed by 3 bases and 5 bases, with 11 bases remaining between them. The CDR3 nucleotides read TGCAGTGCTAGGGGGCAGGCCGATCAGCCCCAGCATTTT. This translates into CSARGQADQPQHF.

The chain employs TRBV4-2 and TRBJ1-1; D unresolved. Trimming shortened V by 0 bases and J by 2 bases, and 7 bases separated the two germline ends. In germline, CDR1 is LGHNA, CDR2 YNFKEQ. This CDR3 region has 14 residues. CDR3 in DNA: TGTGCCAGCAGCCAAGAGAAAAGTAACACTGAAGCTTTCTTT. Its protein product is CASSQEKSNTEAFF.

In DNA form, the CDR3 reads TGTGCCAGCAGTGAGTGGGGAGGGTATGGCTACACCTTC. Amino acid sequence: CASSEWGGYGYTF. The chain joins TRBV6-1 to TRBJ1-2; the D is unclear. Trimming shortened V by 3 bases and J by 5 bases, and 10 bases separated the two germline ends. CDR1 is MNHNS, CDR2 SASEGT, per germline. The CDR3 sequence is 13 residues long.

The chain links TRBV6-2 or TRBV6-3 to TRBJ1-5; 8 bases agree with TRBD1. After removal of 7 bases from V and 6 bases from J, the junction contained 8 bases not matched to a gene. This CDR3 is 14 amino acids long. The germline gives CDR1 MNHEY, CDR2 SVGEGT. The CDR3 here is CASTQGARGQPQHF. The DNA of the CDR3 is TGTGCCAGCACTCAGGGGGCGCGAGGTCAGCCCCAGCATTTT.

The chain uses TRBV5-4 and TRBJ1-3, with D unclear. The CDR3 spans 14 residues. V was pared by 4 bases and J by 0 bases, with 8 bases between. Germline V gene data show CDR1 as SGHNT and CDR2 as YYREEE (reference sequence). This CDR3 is CASSPWGSGNTIYF. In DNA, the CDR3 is TGTGCCAGCAGCCCGTGGGGCTCTGGAAACACCATATATTTT.

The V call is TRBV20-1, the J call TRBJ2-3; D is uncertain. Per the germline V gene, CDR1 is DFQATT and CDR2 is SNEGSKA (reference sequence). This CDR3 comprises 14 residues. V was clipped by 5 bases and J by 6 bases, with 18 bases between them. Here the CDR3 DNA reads TGCAGTGCTTTGACTCCAACCTCCTTGGATACGCAGTATTTT. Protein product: CSALTPTSLDTQYF.

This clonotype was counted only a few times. The CDR3 protein is CASSLQSPGQGAGYTF. For the CDR3, the DNA is TGCGCCAGCAGCTTACAATCACCGGGACAGGGGGCAGGCTACACCTTC. The chain uses TRBV5-1 and TRBJ1-2; 12 positions match TRBD1. CDR3 length: 16 amino acids. V lost 2 bases, J lost 8 bases, and 10 bases stayed unmatched. Germline V lookup: CDR1 SGHRS, CDR2 YFSETQ.

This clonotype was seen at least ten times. CDR3 region: CSVAGAEKETQYF. DNA of the CDR3: TGCAGCGTTGCCGGGGCGGAAAAAGAGACCCAGTACTTC. The genes are TRBV29-1 and TRBJ2-5; possibly TRBD1 or TRBD2 for D (5 bases each). There are 13 residues in the CDR3. V was shortened by 4 bases and J by 3 bases, with 12 bases between the two germline ends. CDR1 is SQVTM and CDR2 is ANQGSEA in the germline V gene. Full variable domain (remainder filled in from reference TRBV29-1 and TRBJ2-5): SAVISQKPSRDICQRGTSLTIQCQVDSQVTMMFWYRQQPGQSLTLIATANQGSEATYESGFVIDKFPISRPNLTFSTLTVSNMSPEDSSIYLCSVAGAEKETQYFGPGTRLLVL.

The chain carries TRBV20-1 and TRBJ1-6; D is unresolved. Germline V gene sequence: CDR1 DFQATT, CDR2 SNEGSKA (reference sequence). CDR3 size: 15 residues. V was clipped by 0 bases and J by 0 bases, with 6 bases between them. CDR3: CSARDSGSYNSPLHF. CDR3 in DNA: TGCAGTGCTAGAGATAGCGGCTCCTATAATTCACCCCTCCACTTT.

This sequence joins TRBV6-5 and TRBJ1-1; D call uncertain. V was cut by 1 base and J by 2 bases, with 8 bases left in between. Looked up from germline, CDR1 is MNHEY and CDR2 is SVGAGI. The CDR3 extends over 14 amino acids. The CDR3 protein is CASSYLDPNTEAFF. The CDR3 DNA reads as TGTGCCAGCAGTTACTTAGACCCTAACACTGAAGCTTTCTTT.

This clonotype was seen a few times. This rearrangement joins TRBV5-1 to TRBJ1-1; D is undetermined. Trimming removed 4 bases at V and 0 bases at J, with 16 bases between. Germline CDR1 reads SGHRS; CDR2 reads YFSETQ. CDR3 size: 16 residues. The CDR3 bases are TGCGCCAGCAGCCCGGGAGCAGCACTATTGAACACTGAAGCTTTCTTT. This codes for CASSPGAALLNTEAFF.

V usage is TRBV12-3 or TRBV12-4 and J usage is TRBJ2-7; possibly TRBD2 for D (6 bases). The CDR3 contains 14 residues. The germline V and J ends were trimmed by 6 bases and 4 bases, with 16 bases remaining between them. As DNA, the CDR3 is TGTGCCAGCAGACCTGGAGGGGCGGTATACGAGCAGTACTTC. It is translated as CASRPGGAVYEQYF.